Described below is a single T cell receptor beta chain sequence and its context. As yet, its antigen is unknown. The data are from a study of T cells after posttransplantation cyclophosphamide. Study outcomes and limitations: Donor-recipient repertoire similarity was low at 1-2 months, rising over year one.

This CDR3 contains 15 residues. V was cut by 3 bases and J by 2 bases, with 11 bases left in between. CDR1 and CDR2 from the germline V gene are MNHNS and SASEGT. Here immunoSEQ multiplex PCR was the method, and the copy in TCRdb shows in-frame clones only, minus some. The sample contains 20,000 to 25,000 clones, less than 90% of which appear only once. Cyclophosphamide on days +3 and +4 followed busulfan-fludarabine conditioning and a marrow graft. The chain combines TRBV6-1 with TRBJ1-5; TRBD1 might be the D (5 bases). This specimen consisted of PBMCs, obtained after allogeneic stem cell transplant with posttransplant cyclophosphamide. The source is a female patient in her 30s who received an allogeneic stem cell transplant from an unrelated donor, was CMV-positive, and had no GVHD. A share of the T cells may be of graft donor origin. The CDR3 loop reads CASSERQGGNQPQHF. CDR3 nucleotide sequence: TGTGCCAGCAGTGAGCGGCAGGGTGGCAATCAGCCCCAGCATTTT.